This T cell receptor beta chain was sequenced during a study of identical twins. Study conclusions and caveats: Recombination models fit unrelated individuals' TCR alpha sharing but underestimated twins'.

Germline V gene data show CDR1 as MGHDK and CDR2 as SYGVNS. The V and J ends lost 11 bases and 4 bases, in that order; junction bases with no gene match: 8. The CDR3 sequence is 14 residues long. After template switching added a universal primer site, the resulting cDNA carried unique molecular identifiers. TCRdb called the 5' RACE reads again in MiXCR, with one record for every CDR3 protein. The sample holds 570,000 or so distinct CDR3 sequences, roughly 9.9% seen once. There are many counts of this clonotype. Its specificity is unknown. The data were also submitted as part of a second study, on yellow fever vaccine responses in identical twins.

This TCR was sampled from a young woman in good health. Sequenced input: PBMCs. This sequence joins TRBV25-1 and TRBJ2-7; TRBD2 matches at 13 bases. The CDR3 protein is CAPLPLAGGYEQYF. In nucleotides, the CDR3 is TGTGCCCCACTCCCACTAGCGGGAGGGTACGAGCAGTACTTC.